Presented here are 8 T cell receptor beta chains from one specimen sequenced in a study of shared clonotypes between healthy human individuals. Profiled with immunoSEQ multiplex PCR; TCRdb holds only in-frame clones, not every one. The table includes about 2 million clones, 90% to 95% detected once. Sequencing was performed on naive CD4+ T cells sorted from blood. Subset indicated: CD45RA+ positively selected. All receptors come from a man aged 18 to 29 in good health.

With respect to this clone: Other DNA sequences in the same sample also yield this CDR3. The genes are TRBV28 and TRBJ1-1; D not resolved. This CDR3 comprises 14 residues. V lost 4 bases to trimming and J lost 0 bases, with 9 bases between them. Germline lookup yields CDR1 MDHEN and CDR2 SYDVKM. The CDR3 is CASSSGGLNTEAFF. The CDR3 bases are TGTGCCAGCAGTTCGGGAGGGTTGAACACTGAAGCTTTCTTT.

V gene TRBV5-1 combines with J gene TRBJ2-3; no reliable D call. Germline assignment: CDR1 SGHRS and CDR2 YFSETQ. The length of the CDR3 is 13 residues. Trimming left V 0 bases short and J 6 bases short, with 8 bases between. The chain's CDR3 is CASSLDQWDTQYF. The DNA for the CDR3 is TGCGCCAGCAGCTTGGACCAATGGGATACGCAGTATTTT.

Notes on this clone: Other nucleotide sequences in the sample specify the same CDR3. This CDR3 is CASSDPSRGEKLFF. Written as DNA, the CDR3 is TGTGCCAGCAGTGATCCTTCCCGGGGCGAAAAACTGTTTTTT. V usage is TRBV6-1 and J usage is TRBJ1-4, with D perhaps TRBD1 (5 bases). With 3 bases removed from V and 8 bases from J, the gap between germline ends came to 13 bases. The CDR3 sequence is 14 residues long. Per the germline V gene, CDR1 is MNHNS and CDR2 is SASEGT.

The rearrangement uses TRBV6-1 and TRBJ2-1; D may be TRBD1 (6 bases). CDR1 and CDR2 from the germline V gene are MNHNS and SASEGT. This CDR3 contains 13 residues. Trimming took 5 bases from V and 9 from J, leaving 14 bases between them. The CDR3 region has the DNA TGTGCCAGCAGTCGGTACAGGGAAGCTGAGCAGTTCTTC. Translating gives CASSRYREAEQFF.

CDR3 coding DNA: TGTGCCTGGAACGCGGGAGTGCCAGATACGCAGTATTTT. Encoded protein: CAWNAGVPDTQYF. The rearrangement links TRBV30 to TRBJ2-3, with 7 bases identical to TRBD2. Germline V gene sequence: CDR1 GTSNPN, CDR2 SVGIG (reference sequence). V lost 4 bases and J lost 4; bases outside the gene matches: 5. The CDR3 has 13 amino acids.

The rearrangement uses TRBV19 and TRBJ2-7; D remains ambiguous. The CDR3 runs to 13 residues. Germline V lookup: CDR1 LNHDA, CDR2 SQIVND (reference sequence). V lost 4 bases to trimming and J lost 4 bases, with 11 bases between them. The CDR3 loop is CASSRAVFYEQYF. In nucleotides, the CDR3 is TGTGCCAGTAGTAGGGCGGTCTTTTACGAGCAGTACTTC.

The chain combines TRBV18 with TRBJ2-1; D may be TRBD2 (6 bases). Trimming removed 3 bases from V and 3 bases from J, with 24 bases in between. CDR1 KGHSH and CDR2 LQKENI come from the germline V gene. This CDR3 region has 19 residues. This chain's CDR3 is CASSPPLGLGDFSYNEQFF. The CDR3 DNA is TGTGCCAGCTCACCTCCATTGGGTTTAGGGGACTTTAGCTACAATGAGCAGTTCTTC.

The rearrangement uses TRBV14 and TRBJ2-3; D is undetermined. The germline gives CDR1 SGHDN, CDR2 FVKESK. V dropped 5 bases and J dropped 2 bases, with 8 bases sitting between them. There are 13 residues in the CDR3. The CDR3 nucleotides read TGTGCCAGCAGCTGGACCCTCACAGATACGCAGTATTTT. Translated, it gives CASSWTLTDTQYF.